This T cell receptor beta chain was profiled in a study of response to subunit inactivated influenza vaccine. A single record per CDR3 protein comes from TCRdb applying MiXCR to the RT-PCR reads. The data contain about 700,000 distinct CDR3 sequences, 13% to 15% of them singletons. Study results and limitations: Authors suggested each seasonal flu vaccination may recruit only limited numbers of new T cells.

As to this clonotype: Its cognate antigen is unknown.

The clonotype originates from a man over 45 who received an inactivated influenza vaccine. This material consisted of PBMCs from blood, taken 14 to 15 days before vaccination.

CDR3 residues: CSARASTEMRVNEKLFF. DNA for the CDR3: TGCAGTGCTAGAGCATCAACAGAAATGAGGGTTAATGAAAAACTGTTTTTT. The V call is TRBV20-1, the J call TRBJ1-4; no clear D gene. The CDR3 is 17 amino acids. Trimming pared 1 base from V and 4 bases from J, leaving 19 bases between. Germline V CDR1 and CDR2: DFQATT, SNEGSKA (reference sequence).